The present TCR beta chain was sequenced within a study of blood T cell repertoires in COVID-19. Background on the study: Samples representing acute and convalescent COVID-19 were sourced from the United States, Italy and Spain.

Germline CDR1 reads MNHEY; CDR2 reads SVGAGI. Trimming removed 0 bases at V and 4 bases at J, with 10 bases between. CDR3 size: 15 residues. The cohort comprised adults aged roughly 18 to 90 years residing in approximately 25 US areas. Self-reported history from a screening survey and questionnaire set each donor's cohort. Symptom resolution, clearance, or two negative PCRs marked donors in Cohort 3 as recovered. Libraries were prepared by immunoSEQ multiplex PCR; TCRdb keeps only in-frame clonotypes and omits some of them. The table records about 150,000 clones, less than 90% of them present only once.

The specimen sequenced was PBMCs or T cells enriched from blood (not recorded which). The clonotype comes from a woman in her forties or fifties who had recovered from COVID-19. The chain joins TRBV6-5 to TRBJ1-3; D is unclear. The CDR3 sequence: CASSYSIQRGNTIYF. DNA for the CDR3: TGTGCCAGCAGTTACTCGATACAGAGAGGAAACACCATATATTTT.